The sequence of this T cell receptor (beta chain) was determined in a study of regulatory T cells in long-lasting Graves disease. Background on the study: Persistent Graves' disease meant over 5 years of antithyroid drugs with positive TSH receptor antibodies.

This clonotype appeared a few times. Its antigen is unidentified. Time point in this sample: persistent/refractory GD, antithyroid drugs over 5 years with positive TRAb. Generation of the TCR library employed RNA extracted from PBMCs. Regarding the study as a whole: Lower TCR diversity characterized persistent Graves' patients relative to newly diagnosed patients. With some 2,800 shared public clonotypes, persistent patients exceeded new patients, who shared more than 900.

To make TCR beta libraries, researchers used iRepertoire HTBI primers and Arm-PCR of CDR3 regions. MiXCR, applied by TCRdb to the multiplex PCR reads, yields one record per CDR3 protein. The sample comprises 400,000 to 600,000 distinct CDR3 sequences, about 22% of which are singletons, and roughly 7% rests with the top ten. The sequence derives from a female donor with Graves disease. Sequencing was performed on peripheral blood mononuclear cells (PBMCs), taken when the disease was refractory, from a patient treated with antithyroid drugs.

The CDR3 bases are TGTGCCAGCAGCCGACAGGGCCGGGCCCAGTACTTC. It encodes CASSRQGRAQYF. The rearrangement links TRBV7-9 to TRBJ2-5, with 7 nucleotides matching TRBD1. The V and J ends lost 5 bases and 9 bases, in that order; junction bases with no gene match: 6. The CDR3 spans 12 residues. The V gene's germline CDR1 is SEHNR and CDR2 FQNEAQ (reference sequence).